These T cell receptor beta chains were read from a single sample in a study of T-cell reconstitution after alpha-beta-depleted transplantation in children. Via MiXCR, TCRdb re-called the PCR reads, giving one row per CDR3 protein. Among around 100,000 distinct CDR3 sequences listed, about 9.4% were seen once. The material was PBMCs, obtained before TCRalphabeta/CD19-depleted stem cell transplant. Every receptor here comes from a boy aged 2 to 10 with acute lymphoblastic leukemia, due to receive a stem cell transplant. The CDR3 runs from the conserved cysteine through the conserved F or W. D genes are given only for firm matches. Rows may omit the clone size; those that give it use once, few, many or a size class.

V gene: TRBV5-1; J gene: TRBJ2-5; clone size: few; D gene: TRBD2; CDR3 length: 15; CDR3 protein: CASSLFSGGQETQYF; CDR3 DNA: TGCGCCAGCAGCTTGTTTAGCGGGGGTCAAGAGACCCAGTACTTC
V gene: TRBV30; J gene: TRBJ2-1; clone size: few; D gene: TRBD2; CDR3 length: 14; CDR3 protein: CAWRAGGPGNEQFF; CDR3 DNA: TGTGCCTGGAGAGCGGGAGGGCCAGGCAATGAGCAGTTCTTC
V gene: TRBV12-3/TRBV12-4; J gene: TRBJ2-2; clone size: many; D gene: NA; CDR3 length: 15; CDR3 protein: CASSLGQGGNGELFF; CDR3 DNA: TGTGCCAGCAGTTTGGGGCAGGGGGGAAACGGGGAGCTGTTTTTT
V gene: TRBV4-2; J gene: TRBJ2-7; clone size: many; D gene: NA; CDR3 length: 14; CDR3 protein: CASSQSGGDYEQYF; CDR3 DNA: TGTGCCAGCAGCCAAAGTGGCGGGGATTACGAGCAGTACTTC
V gene: TRBV20-1; J gene: TRBJ2-1; clone size: NA; D gene: TRBD2; CDR3 length: 13; CDR3 protein: CSVLSGSGNEQFF; CDR3 DNA: TGCAGTGTCTTGAGCGGGAGTGGCAATGAGCAGTTCTTC
V gene: TRBV5-6; J gene: TRBJ1-3; clone size: NA; D gene: NA; CDR3 length: 14; CDR3 protein: CASSRAGDRNTIYF; CDR3 DNA: TGTGCCAGCAGCCGAGCAGGCGATAGAAACACCATATATTTT
V gene: TRBV7-7; J gene: TRBJ2-5; clone size: NA; D gene: TRBD2; CDR3 length: 17; CDR3 protein: CASSPRRVTSGKETQYF; CDR3 DNA: TGTGCTAGCAGCCCCCGGAGGGTGACTAGCGGGAAAGAGACCCAGTACTTC
V gene: TRBV3-1; J gene: TRBJ2-1; clone size: NA; D gene: NA; CDR3 length: 12; CDR3 protein: CASSQGYNEQFF; CDR3 DNA: TGTGCCAGCAGCCAAGGTTACAATGAGCAGTTCTTC
V gene: TRBV6-2/TRBV6-3; J gene: TRBJ2-7; clone size: NA; D gene: NA; CDR3 length: 13; CDR3 protein: CASSWARSYEQYF; CDR3 DNA: TGTGCCAGCAGTTGGGCTAGGAGCTACGAGCAGTACTTC
V gene: TRBV20-1; J gene: TRBJ1-1; clone size: NA; D gene: NA; CDR3 length: 14; CDR3 protein: CSAPLTGGYTEAFF; CDR3 DNA: TGCAGTGCACCCCTGACGGGAGGATACACTGAAGCTTTCTTT
V gene: TRBV5-1; J gene: TRBJ2-6; clone size: many; D gene: TRBD1; CDR3 length: 18; CDR3 protein: CASSSLSSDRAGANVLTF; CDR3 DNA: TGCGCCAGCAGCTCACTCAGCTCGGACAGGGCTGGGGCCAACGTCCTGACTTTC
V gene: TRBV28; J gene: TRBJ1-3; clone size: NA; D gene: NA; CDR3 length: 15; CDR3 protein: CASSLPGSSGNTIYF; CDR3 DNA: TGTGCCAGCAGTTTACCAGGGAGCTCTGGAAACACCATATATTTT
V gene: TRBV25-1; J gene: TRBJ2-1; clone size: NA; D gene: NA; CDR3 length: 16; CDR3 protein: CASSAQGGVSYNEQFF; CDR3 DNA: TGTGCCAGCAGCGCCCAGGGGGGAGTCTCCTACAATGAGCAGTTCTTC
V gene: TRBV10-3; J gene: TRBJ2-3; clone size: NA; D gene: TRBD2; CDR3 length: 12; CDR3 protein: CAISEVAGGQYF; CDR3 DNA: TGTGCCATCAGTGAGGTAGCGGGAGGGCAGTATTTT